Below, 28 T cell receptor beta chains from the same sample are listed, as sequenced in a study of blood T cell repertoires in COVID-19. Sequencing was performed with immunoSEQ multiplex PCR; in TCRdb, only in-frame clones are kept and a portion is missing. The table has 250,000 to 300,000 clones, over 75% seen once. The specimen sequenced was PBMCs or T cells enriched from blood (not recorded which). All receptors come from a man aged 18 to 35 who had recovered from COVID-19.

This rearrangement joins TRBV11-2 to TRBJ1-2; D is unclear. V lost 5 bases, J lost 2 bases, and 12 bases lay in between. Germline CDR1 SGHAT, CDR2 FQNNGV. The CDR3 is 14 residues long. The CDR3 region is CASSPLFPNYGYTF. CDR3 DNA: TGTGCCAGCAGCCCCCTGTTCCCCAACTATGGCTACACCTTC.

The chain uses TRBV18 and TRBJ2-5, with D perhaps TRBD2 (6 bases). The CDR3 length is 13 residues. Germline CDR1 and CDR2: KGHSH and LQKENI. The V gene lost 0 bases and the J gene lost 6 bases, with 8 bases spanning the gap. CDR3 bases: TGTGCCAGCTCACCACCGGGGGGAAAGACCCAGTACTTC. This sequence encodes CASSPPGGKTQYF.

The rearrangement joins TRBV18 to TRBJ2-5; 7 bases map to TRBD1. CDR3 length equals 13 residues. Losses at the gene ends were 4 bases for V and 3 bases for J; bases not matched to a gene: 2. CDR1 KGHSH and CDR2 LQKENI come from the germline V gene. The CDR3 region is CASSLRGKETQYF. The CDR3 nucleotides are TGTGCCAGCTCACTCAGGGGGAAAGAGACCCAGTACTTC.

This rearrangement joins TRBV27 to TRBJ2-7; 7 bases match TRBD2. The trim removed 0 bases at V and 5 bases at J, leaving 7 bases unmatched. From germline, CDR1 is MNHEY and CDR2 SMNVEV (reference sequence). CDR3 length equals 15 residues. CDR3 nucleotide sequence: TGTGCCAGCAGTTTATCAAGCGGGAAGGTACACGAGCAGTACTTC. It translates to CASSLSSGKVHEQYF.

V and J are TRBV7-2 and TRBJ1-1; 7 bases fit TRBD1. V gave up 4 bases and J gave up 5 bases; unmatched junction bases: 13. Germline CDR1 and CDR2: SGHTA and FQGNSA. The CDR3 loop spans 16 amino acids. The CDR3 bases are TGTGCCAGCAGCTCCCGGGACAGTTTTCCGGGGACTGAAGCTTTCTTT. Residues: CASSSRDSFPGTEAFF.

Only one count was recorded for this clone. The chain recombines TRBV5-1 with TRBJ2-2; TRBD1 agrees at 8 bases. Looked up from germline, CDR1 is SGHRS and CDR2 is YFSETQ. V was pared by 0 bases and J by 9 bases, with 7 bases of the junction left unmatched. The CDR3 consists of 15 residues. The CDR3 region has the DNA TGCGCCAGCAGCTTGGACGGACAGGGCTTGTGGGAGCTGTTTTTT. The encoded protein is CASSLDGQGLWELFF.

The rearrangement uses TRBV11-2 and TRBJ2-1; 12 bases match TRBD2. J gave up 6 bases and V 5 bases, and 8 bases lay outside the gene matches. This CDR3 has 16 residues. Germline lookup yields CDR1 SGHAT and CDR2 FQNNGV. Here the CDR3 reads CASSRILAGGLNEQFF. The CDR3 DNA reads TGTGCCAGCAGCCGCATCCTAGCGGGGGGGCTCAATGAGCAGTTCTTC.

The chain links TRBV9 to TRBJ1-6; no clear D. The CDR3 sequence is 15 residues long. Germline values: CDR1 SGDLS, CDR2 YYNGEE. Trimming stripped 0 bases from V and 9 bases from J, with 13 bases between. The CDR3 sequence is CASSVASSSGSPLHF. The CDR3 DNA follows: TGTGCCAGCAGCGTAGCTTCAAGTTCGGGTTCACCCCTCCACTTT.

The CDR3 coding sequence is TGTGCCAGCAGGTTAAACGGGGGGCCCCAGCATTTT. Translation: CASRLNGGPQHF. The chain links TRBV28 to TRBJ1-5; a possible D gene is TRBD1 (5 bases). CDR1 MDHEN and CDR2 SYDVKM come from the germline V gene. This CDR3 spans 12 amino acids. V lost 6 bases, J lost 9 bases, and 12 bases lay in between.

The chain uses TRBV27 and TRBJ2-1; 16 bases fit TRBD2. Per the germline V gene, CDR1 is MNHEY and CDR2 is SMNVEV (reference sequence). This CDR3 has 17 residues. Trimming removed 4 bases from V and 7 bases from J; junction bases left unmatched: 7. CDR3 region: CASSSGLAGGPLNEQFF. The CDR3 nucleotides are TGTGCCAGCAGTTCGGGACTAGCGGGAGGGCCCTTGAATGAGCAGTTCTTC.

The V call is TRBV5-1, the J call TRBJ2-7; 9 bases line up with TRBD2. The CDR3 has 14 residues. Per the germline V gene, CDR1 is SGHRS and CDR2 is YFSETQ. Losses at the gene ends were 0 bases for V and 4 bases for J; bases not matched to a gene: 2. CDR3 bases: TGCGCCAGCAGCTTGGGACTAGCGGATTACGAGCAGTACTTC. Protein sequence: CASSLGLADYEQYF.

Details on this clone: Additional DNA sequences in this sample encode the identical CDR3. The chain is built from TRBV5-1 and TRBJ1-2, with a tentative D call TRBD1 (6 bases). Germline V gene lookup returns CDR1 SGHRS and CDR2 YFSETQ. The CDR3 consists of 13 residues. Trimming cost V 4 bases and J 3 bases, with 10 bases left between them. CDR3 residues: CASSPDRDYGYTF. For the CDR3, the DNA is TGCGCCAGCAGCCCGGACAGAGACTATGGCTACACCTTC.

The table lists this clone with a count of one. The V gene is TRBV4-1, the J gene TRBJ1-4; 7 bases fit TRBD1. Germline trimming cut 1 base from V and 8 bases from J; bases unmatched to any gene: 7. Germline-derived CDR1 and CDR2 are MGHRA and YSYEKL. The length of the CDR3 is 15 residues. The CDR3 coding sequence is TGCGCCAGCAGCCAAGCCGCCGGGACAGACGAAAAACTGTTTTTT. Its protein product is CASSQAAGTDEKLFF.

This clone showed up just a few times. This chain joins TRBV4-1 and TRBJ1-1, with a tentative D call TRBD1 (6 bases). V was cut by 1 base and J by 5 bases, with 11 bases left in between. The germline V gene has CDR1 MGHRA and CDR2 YSYEKL. The CDR3 totals 14 residues. CDR3 sequence (DNA): TGCGCCAGCAGCCAAGTGATAGGGGGAACTGAAGCTTTCTTT. Translating gives CASSQVIGGTEAFF.

The V and J genes are TRBV6-4 and TRBJ1-5; tentative D call: TRBD1 (5 bases). CDR1 is MRHNA and CDR2 is SNTAGT in the germline V gene. This CDR3 is built from 14 residues. Trimming stripped 5 bases from V and 2 bases from J, with 10 bases between. The CDR3 loop is CASSPQGGNQPQHF. The CDR3 nucleotides read TGTGCCAGCAGTCCTCAGGGTGGCAATCAGCCCCAGCATTTT.

The V gene is TRBV7-9, the J gene TRBJ1-1; 7 nucleotides line up with TRBD1. In germline, CDR1 is SEHNR, CDR2 FQNEAQ (reference sequence). Trimming cost V 6 bases and J 5 bases; bases outside gene matches: 15. The CDR3 spans 16 residues. The CDR3 loop reads CASSYPLGRGVTEAFF. The DNA of the CDR3 is TGTGCCAGCAGTTACCCCTTGGGCAGGGGGGTGACTGAAGCTTTCTTT.

This sequence joins TRBV5-4 and TRBJ2-5; TRBD2 agrees at 11 bases. The junction had 14 bases not matched to a gene; V was cut back by 0 bases and J by 4 bases. Germline loops: CDR1 SGHNT, CDR2 YYREEE (reference sequence). CDR3 length: 19 amino acids. The DNA for the CDR3 is TGTGCCAGCAGCTTGGACGGTAGCGGGAGGGCCAAGTTGATAGAGACCCAGTACTTC. It specifies CASSLDGSGRAKLIETQYF.

The V call is TRBV7-9, the J call TRBJ1-1; D is perhaps TRBD1 (5 bases). V was clipped by 6 bases and J by 1 base, with 12 bases between them. Looked up from germline, CDR1 is SEHNR and CDR2 is FQNEAQ (reference sequence). The CDR3 spans 14 residues. In DNA, the CDR3 is TGTGCCAGCAGTCGGACCACAGGGAACACTGAAGCTTTCTTT. This translates into CASSRTTGNTEAFF.

This clone came up once. The V gene is TRBV5-1, the J gene TRBJ1-6, with D tentatively TRBD1 (6 bases). From germline, CDR1 is SGHRS and CDR2 YFSETQ. The V and J ends lost 3 bases and 1 base respectively, with 8 bases between them. CDR3 length: 15 amino acids. Here the CDR3 reads CASSSDSSYNSPLHF. CDR3 in DNA: TGCGCCAGCAGCTCGGACAGTTCCTATAATTCACCCCTCCACTTT.

The chain employs TRBV5-1 and TRBJ2-3; D unclear. This CDR3 has 13 amino acids. The germline V gene encodes CDR1 SGHRS and CDR2 YFSETQ. Trimming removed 4 bases from V and 4 bases from J, with 10 bases in between. The CDR3 sequence: CASSTDWSDTQYF. Here the CDR3 DNA reads TGCGCCAGCAGCACCGACTGGTCAGATACGCAGTATTTT.

This clone occurred once. The chain links TRBV11-2 to TRBJ1-6; D ambiguous. Trimming stripped 3 bases from V and 7 bases from J, with 13 bases between. Per germline, CDR1 SGHAT and CDR2 FQNNGV. The length of the CDR3 is 15 residues. CDR3 in amino acids: CASSFGHSLNSPLHF. The CDR3 DNA reads as TGTGCCAGCAGCTTTGGGCACTCTTTAAATTCACCCCTCCACTTT.

This sequence joins TRBV5-6 and TRBJ1-1, with 11 bases lining up with TRBD1. Germline-derived CDR1 and CDR2 are SGHDT and YYEEEE. The V gene end was trimmed by 4 bases and the J gene end by 4 bases; junction bases not matched to a gene: 12. This CDR3 spans 17 amino acids. Written as DNA, the CDR3 is TGTGCCAGCAGCCCTGGGACAGGGGGGTGGAGTGGCACTGAAGCTTTCTTT. Translating gives CASSPGTGGWSGTEAFF.

The chain couples TRBV3-1 (or the pseudogene TRBV3-2) to TRBJ1-2; a weak D match, TRBD1 (6 bases). The CDR3 is 14 residues long. V lost 0 bases and J lost 8, with 13 bases in between. Germline CDR1 reads LGHDT; CDR2 reads YNNKEL (reference sequence). CDR3 loop: CASSQDGRGRGYTF. CDR3 DNA sequence: TGTGCCAGCAGCCAAGATGGCAGGGGTCGAGGCTACACCTTC.

This clone showed up just once. The chain employs TRBV7-8 and TRBJ2-7; 7 bases agree with TRBD1. Germline V lookup: CDR1 SGHVS, CDR2 FQNEAQ. The CDR3 length is 14 residues. V lost 4 bases, J lost 4 bases, and 7 bases stayed unmatched. Written as DNA, the CDR3 is TGTGCCAGCAGCTCCAATGTACAGGGGTACGAGCAGTACTTC. Amino acids: CASSSNVQGYEQYF. The whole variable domain, filled in from reference TRBV7-8 and TRBJ2-7, reads GAGVSQSPRYKVAKRGQDVALRCDPISGHVSLFWYQQALGQGPEFLTYFQNEAQLDKSGLPSDRFFAERPEGSVSTLKIQRTQQEDSAVYLCASSSNVQGYEQYFGPGTRLTVT.

This clone was seen a few times. The V gene is TRBV5-5, the J gene TRBJ1-2; D gene unclear. The V and J ends lost 6 bases and 5 bases respectively, with 17 bases between them. Germline V gene lookup returns CDR1 SGHKS and CDR2 YYEKEE (reference sequence). The CDR3 contains 14 residues. For the CDR3, the DNA is TGTGCCAGCAACAATAGGCGGGAGGGTTATGGCTACACCTTC. This sequence encodes CASNNRREGYGYTF. Combining the CDR3 with reference TRBV5-5 and TRBJ1-2 gives the whole variable domain DAGVTQSPTHLIKTRGQQVTLRCSPISGHKSVSWYQQVLGQGPQFIFQYYEKEERGRGNFPDRFSARQFPNYSSELNVNALLLGDSALYLCASNNRREGYGYTFGSGTRLTVV.

In its sample, this clone was seen once. The chain employs TRBV27 and TRBJ2-1; 7 bases fit TRBD2. J gave up 9 bases and V 8 bases, and 10 bases lay outside the gene matches. The CDR3 has 13 amino acids. Germline-derived CDR1 and CDR2 are MNHEY and SMNVEV (reference sequence). In DNA, the CDR3 is TGTGCCAGCGGGAGGGACGGGACGGGTGAGCAGTTCTTC. Residues: CASGRDGTGEQFF.

V is TRBV19 and J is TRBJ1-3; TRBD1 matches at 9 bases. This CDR3 is built from 15 residues. The ends lost 6 bases at V and 4 bases at J; junction bases unmatched: 7. Germline CDR1 reads LNHDA; CDR2 reads SQIVND (reference sequence). CDR3 loop: CASSLDRGSGNTIYF. CDR3 bases: TGTGCCAGTAGCTTGGACAGGGGAAGCGGAAACACCATATATTTT. Full variable domain (outside the CDR3, taken from reference TRBV19 and TRBJ1-3): DGGITQSPKYLFRKEGQNVTLSCEQNLNHDAMYWYRQDPGQGLRLIYYSQIVNDFQKGDIAEGYSVSREKKESFPLTVTSAQKNPTAFYLCASSLDRGSGNTIYFGEGSWLTVV.

This clone was seen just once. The rearrangement uses TRBV28 and TRBJ2-2, with 8 positions matching TRBD2. J gave up 5 bases and V 2 bases, and 7 bases lay outside the gene matches. The CDR3 runs to 16 residues. Germline V lookup: CDR1 MDHEN, CDR2 SYDVKM. CDR3 sequence (DNA): TGTGCCAGCAGTTTACACGCCGGGAGGGATACCGGGGAGCTGTTTTTT. It encodes CASSLHAGRDTGELFF.